The 12 T cell receptor beta chains presented below share a single source sample, sequenced in a study of shared clonotypes between healthy human individuals (dated by TCRdb to the early 2020s). Libraries were made using the immunoSEQ multiplex PCR assay. TCRdb limited this immuneACCESS table to in-frame rearrangements with V and J called. A share of clones is missing; checked studies link under half to unresolved V genes, and the rest is unexplained. The sample yields about 96,000 clones; more than 45% were counted once. Of the sample, approximately 15% falls within the top ten clones. Source material: PBMCs. The receptor set was obtained from a woman aged 40 to 55 in good health. Some clones in this sample may be carry-over from other donors' samples.

The chain is built from TRBV9 and TRBJ2-1; TRBD2 agrees at 9 bases. The CDR3 length is 16 residues. The V gene end was trimmed by 3 bases and the J gene end by 4 bases; junction bases not matched to a gene: 8. CDR1 is SGDLS, CDR2 YYNGEE, per germline. The CDR3 is CASSETGTSLYNEQFF. The CDR3 nucleotides are TGTGCCAGCAGCGAAACCGGGACTAGCCTGTACAATGAGCAGTTCTTC.

Here the CDR3 DNA reads TGTGCCAGCAGGGGGTGGACTAGCGGATACAATGAGCAGTTCTTC. This translates into CASRGWTSGYNEQFF. The chain employs TRBV2 and TRBJ2-1; 10 nucleotides line up with TRBD2. The CDR3 consists of 15 residues. V lost 6 bases to trimming and J lost 4 bases; unmatched junction nucleotides: 6. Germline V gene data show CDR1 as SNHLY and CDR2 as FYNNEI.

Ten or more counts support this clone. This chain joins TRBV27 and TRBJ1-5, with TRBD1 as a possible D gene (6 bases). The ends were cut back, 5 bases at V and 6 bases at J, with 17 bases in the middle. This CDR3 spans 15 amino acids. From germline, CDR1 is MNHEY and CDR2 SMNVEV (reference sequence). The CDR3 nucleotides are TGTGCCAGCAGTAAAGGGGACATTGAGGGTCAGCCCCAGCATTTT. It yields the protein CASSKGDIEGQPQHF.

This clone appeared a few times. The chain has TRBV7-2 and TRBJ2-1, with D possibly being TRBD1 or TRBD2 (5 bases each). Deletions cut 6 bases from V and 15 bases from J, with 18 bases between. Germline loops: CDR1 SGHTA, CDR2 FQGNSA. The length of the CDR3 is 12 residues. CDR3 residues: CASRLTGSGWFF. CDR3 bases: TGTGCCAGCAGGCTAACAGGTTCGGGATGGTTCTTC.

Ten or more counts support this clone. The chain joins TRBV5-6 to TRBJ2-2; TRBD2 matches 7 bases. Germline CDR1 is SGHDT and CDR2 is YYEEEE. The CDR3 totals 15 residues. The V segment lost 1 base and the J segment 7 bases; nucleotides outside the gene matches: 7. The CDR3: CASSLSGTNYGELFF. The DNA for the CDR3 is TGTGCCAGCAGCTTGAGTGGGACTAATTACGGGGAGCTGTTTTTT. Using reference TRBV5-6 and TRBJ2-2 for the parts outside the CDR3, the full variable domain is DAGVTQSPTHLIKTRGQQVTLRCSPKSGHDTVSWYQQALGQGPQFIFQYYEEEERQRGNFPDRFSGHQFPNYSSELNVNALLLGDSALYLCASSLSGTNYGELFFGEGSRLTVL.

This chain connects TRBV15 to TRBJ1-2; 7 nucleotides line up with TRBD1. The trim removed 1 base at V and 8 bases at J, leaving 7 bases unmatched. The CDR3 totals 14 residues. Germline V gene sequence: CDR1 LNHNV, CDR2 YYDKDF (reference sequence). CDR3 in amino acids: CATSRGDRVGGYTF. CDR3 coding DNA: TGTGCCACCAGCAGAGGCGACAGGGTGGGGGGCTACACCTTC.

The chain joins TRBV5-1 to TRBJ1-2; TRBD1 is a possible D gene (5 bases). The CDR3 has 14 amino acids. Deletions cut 1 base from V and 3 bases from J, with 10 bases between. In germline, CDR1 is SGHRS, CDR2 YFSETQ. The CDR3 loop is CASSLLGQDYGYTF. CDR3 DNA sequence: TGCGCCAGCAGCTTGTTGGGGCAGGACTATGGCTACACCTTC.

This sequence joins TRBV5-5 and TRBJ1-6, with D possibly TRBD1 on 6 matching bases. Germline V gene lookup returns CDR1 SGHKS and CDR2 YYEKEE (reference sequence). V was shortened by 3 bases and J by 9 bases, with 16 bases between the two germline ends. The CDR3 runs 15 residues. Written as DNA, the CDR3 is TGTGCCAGCAGCTCGCGGGGGCAGGGAGTTTCACCCCTCCACTTT. The encoded protein is CASSSRGQGVSPLHF.

With respect to this clone: The likely explanation is a read error, given a far larger clone one base away. Distinct nucleotide sequences in the sample also encode this CDR3. The chain joins TRBV7-8 to TRBJ1-5; possibly TRBD1 for D (6 bases). The CDR3 totals 16 residues. Trimming took 1 base from V and 3 from J, leaving 13 bases between them. Germline CDR1 is SGHVS and CDR2 is FQNEAQ. The CDR3 spells CASSLGGGRDNQPQHF. The CDR3 DNA sequence: TGTGCCAGCAGCTTAGGTGGGGGGCGGGACAATCAGCCCCAGCATTTT.

CDR3 sequence (DNA): TGTGCCTGGATGTTAAGGGGGGTAGATACGCAGTATTTT. Its translation: CAWMLRGVDTQYF. The chain recombines TRBV30 with TRBJ2-3; D may match TRBD1 or TRBD2 (6 bases each). V dropped 4 bases and J dropped 5 bases, with 13 bases sitting between them. CDR1 is GTSNPN and CDR2 is SVGIG in the germline V gene (reference sequence). This CDR3 has 13 residues.

This clone was seen once. V usage is TRBV13 and J usage is TRBJ2-5, with a possible D match to TRBD2 (5 bases). The J call may be faulty, since TRBJ2-7 better matches the DNA end. This CDR3 spans 14 amino acids. Germline V lookup: CDR1 PRHDT, CDR2 FYEKMQ (reference sequence). CDR3 DNA sequence: TGTGCCAGCAGCTTAACCGACTACTCCTACGAGCAGTACTTC. It encodes CASSLTDYSYEQYF.

The table lists this clone with many counts. The sample contains more than one DNA sequence encoding this CDR3. The chain uses TRBV4-2 and TRBJ2-3, with 7 bases fitting TRBD2. Trimming at V came to 3 bases and at J to 0 bases, leaving 3 bases not matched to a gene. The CDR3 totals 15 residues. CDR1 and CDR2 from the germline V gene are LGHNA and YNFKEQ. The CDR3, as DNA: TGTGCCAGCAGCCACGGCGGGAGTAGCACAGATACGCAGTATTTT. This translates into CASSHGGSSTDTQYF.